Listed here are 8 T cell receptor beta chains from one sample, sequenced in a study of OX40 agonist ivuxolimab in advanced cancers. TCRdb's copy holds only in-frame clones and misses some; the assay was immunoSEQ multiplex PCR. The profile covers around 63,000 clones, with 89% appearing a single time and 1.1% taken by the ten largest. Sequencing used CD4+ or CD8+ T cells sorted from blood, obtained in a trial of the OX40 agonist ivuxolimab. The receptors derive from an adult with an advanced solid tumor such as melanoma, head and neck, liver or kidney cancer.

CDR3: CASSPSGTFTLHF. In DNA form, the CDR3 reads TGTGCCAGCAGCCCCTCCGGGACCTTCACCCTCCACTTT. V and J are TRBV11-2 and TRBJ1-6, with TRBD1 as a possible D gene (5 bases). Trimming removed 5 bases from V and 14 bases from J, with 16 bases in between. Germline V gene lookup returns CDR1 SGHAT and CDR2 FQNNGV. The CDR3 sequence is 13 residues long.

In regard to this clone: Sequence at one end of the junction differs from germline and may be a read error. The chain has TRBV6-1 and TRBJ2-7; 7 bases fit TRBD1. The CDR3 is 13 amino acids. Germline-derived CDR1 and CDR2 are MNHNS and SASEGT. The CDR3 region has the DNA TGTGCCAGCAACCGGGACAGCTCCTACAAGCAGTACTTC. Protein: CASNRDSSYKQYF.

The gene calls are TRBV7-2 and TRBJ1-2; D remains ambiguous. Trimming left V 3 bases short and J 0 bases short, with 2 bases between. CDR1 and CDR2 from the germline V gene are SGHTA and FQGNSA. CDR3 length: 12 amino acids. CDR3 amino acids: CASSFPNYGYTF. CDR3 coding DNA: TGTGCCAGCAGCTTCCCTAACTATGGCTACACCTTC.

This chain connects TRBV18 to TRBJ2-7; TRBD1 agrees at 8 bases. The CDR3 loop spans 15 amino acids. CDR1 and CDR2 from the germline V gene are KGHSH and LQKENI. Unmatched junction bases numbered 10, after V lost 3 bases and J lost 6 bases. CDR3 nucleotide sequence: TGTGCCAGCTCACCGAAACAGGGGGTGCAGGCCGAGCAGTACTTC. Translated, it gives CASSPKQGVQAEQYF.

This chain connects TRBV6-5 to TRBJ1-6, with TRBD1 identical over 12 bases. CDR3 size: 16 residues. Trimming took 0 bases from V and 9 from J; bases not matched to a gene: 3. Germline-derived CDR1 and CDR2 are MNHEY and SVGAGI. As DNA, the CDR3 is TGTGCCAGCAGTTACTCGTCGGGACAGGGGGCTTCACCCCTCCACTTT. Its translation: CASSYSSGQGASPLHF.

The V call is TRBV29-1, the J call TRBJ2-7; 13 nucleotides line up with TRBD2. V shed 5 bases, J shed 3 bases, and the junction held 4 bases outside the gene matches. This CDR3 spans 14 amino acids. The germline gives CDR1 SQVTM, CDR2 ANQGSEA. This chain's CDR3 is CSVTGLAGDYEQYF. The CDR3 DNA reads as TGCAGCGTTACTGGACTAGCGGGGGACTACGAGCAGTACTTC.

The genes are TRBV6-5 and TRBJ2-5; 8 bases match TRBD1. Germline values: CDR1 MNHEY, CDR2 SVGAGI. Germline trimming cut 6 bases from V and 2 bases from J; bases unmatched to any gene: 5. The CDR3 loop spans 14 amino acids. The CDR3 sequence: CASSTGTGQETQYF. As DNA, the CDR3 is TGTGCCAGCAGCACCGGGACAGGACAAGAGACCCAGTACTTC.

This clone has a single count. The J gene is TRBJ2-5, the V gene TRBV6-5; 7 bases are shared with TRBD1. J was trimmed by 10 bases and V by 6 bases; bases with no gene match: 17. Per the germline V gene, CDR1 is MNHEY and CDR2 is SVGAGI. CDR3 length equals 15 residues. The CDR3 DNA sequence: TGTGCCAGCAGCCGGGACAGCTCTATTCCATCGGGCCAGTACTTC. Translated, it gives CASSRDSSIPSGQYF.